This TCR beta chain appears in the sequencing data of a study of CD8 T cells in ankylosing spondylitis. The study's findings and limits: A motif in TCR beta, a set of roughly eight highly homologous variants, appeared characteristic of ankylosing spondylitis blood. Clones linked to disease were reported to show significant enrichment in matched ankylosing spondylitis synovial fluid. Both synovial fluid and blood in reactive arthritis had previously been reported to carry some motif variants. Disease-linked clones were CD8+ and relatively rare in peripheral blood.

The germline V gene has CDR1 KGHSH and CDR2 LQKENI. Trimming stripped 3 bases from V and 3 bases from J, with 17 bases between. This CDR3 spans 16 amino acids. With respect to this clonotype: What it binds is not known.

5'-RACE, quantitative and with molecular barcodes, yielded the TCR beta libraries. TCRdb redid the calling of the 5' RACE reads with MiXCR, one entry per CDR3 protein. The sample holds fewer than 400,000 distinct CDR3 sequences; 20% to 25% are singletons and the top ten take approximately 16%. The clonotype was recovered from a male donor with ankylosing spondylitis. Sequenced material: blood, either unsorted or a sorted T cell fraction (not recorded which). The chain carries TRBV18 and TRBJ1-1; D ambiguous. This CDR3 is CASSPPRAGRYTEAFF. DNA for the CDR3: TGTGCCAGCTCACCGCCCCGGGCAGGCCGATACACTGAAGCTTTCTTT.